This T cell receptor beta chain appears in the sequencing data of a study of TIL therapy for anti-PD-1-resistant metastatic lung cancer. Points from the study as a whole: This highly selected cohort may not generalize to typical lung cancer patients.

Looked up from germline, CDR1 is MNHNY and CDR2 is SVGAGI (reference sequence). V was clipped by 0 bases and J by 1 base, with 6 bases between them. The CDR3 is 14 amino acids. Documented time point: pre-treatment sample, taken before nivolumab and TIL therapy. Pleural nodules or supraclavicular lymph nodes made up most of the excised metastases sampled. This was the immunoSEQ v3 assay. Generated by immunoSEQ multiplex PCR, the TCRdb table keeps only in-frame clones and is missing some. The table has 25,000 to 30,000 clones, approximately 72% seen once. This clone was observed a single time. Its matching antigen is unknown.

The input for sequencing was tumor tissue, taken at baseline. The sequence derives from a person aged 25 to 85 with non-small cell lung cancer. The chain is built from TRBV6-6 and TRBJ1-1; no reliable D call. CDR3 sequence: CASSYSSKNTEAFF. DNA of the CDR3: TGTGCCAGCAGTTACTCGAGTAAGAACACTGAAGCTTTCTTT.